Described below is a single TCR beta chain sequence and its context. The CDR3 spans 13 residues. Using the 5' RACE reads, TCRdb records one entry per CDR3 protein without DNA. The sample totals 500,000 to 600,000 distinct CDR3 sequences; its top ten clones hold approximately 4%. The sample comes from a study of T cells expressing NK-cell markers. The overall study: Seven HCMV-seropositive donors and one seronegative donor made up the eight sequenced donors.

The chain combines TRBV12-3 or TRBV12-4 with TRBJ1-2; checking the TCRdb D call of TRBD1 is not possible without DNA. The sample comprised blood T cells: a sorted CD56 or NKG2C T cell subset, CD4+ or CD8+ T cells, or bulk PBMC T cells (not recorded which). The TCR comes from a man between 18 and 35 years old in good health. CDR3 in amino acids: CASSQTGVYGYTF.